Given below is one T cell receptor (beta chain) in context. The antigen is undetermined. The CDR3 runs to 15 residues. V lost 1 base to trimming and J lost 2 bases, with 13 bases between them. CDR1 and CDR2 from the germline V gene are SGDLS and YYNGEE. The sample belongs to a study of T-cell memory formation after mild COVID-19. Overall study findings and caveats: Pre-infection memory contained some responding clones, which suggested that cross-reactive memory had joined.

Each CDR3 protein is one row after TCRdb ran MiXCR on the 5' RACE reads. This table holds approximately 500,000 distinct CDR3 sequences, nearly 25% found once. The receptor's source is an adult woman who had mild COVID-19 (a few samples of this study predate the infection). Cell type and time point are not known. Sequenced material: PBMCs or a T cell subset sorted from them (not recorded which). J is TRBJ2-7 and V is TRBV9; unclear D gene. The CDR3: CASSVSTADPYEQYF. The CDR3 region has the DNA TGTGCCAGCAGCGTATCTACCGCAGACCCCTACGAGCAGTACTTC.